This T cell receptor beta chain originates from a study of T cell repertoires in cytomegalovirus infection. Study-wide background: Indications came from public TCR beta signatures; they pointed to CMV infection and to a matching HLA type. Regarding the study as a whole: The ex vivo response showed dominance by HLA-C-restricted CMV-specific TCR beta clonotypes.

TCRdb called the reads again in MiXCR, with one record for every CDR3 protein. The table lists roughly 180,000 distinct CDR3 sequences, roughly a fifth of them singletons, with around a quarter in the top ten. V lost 3 bases and J 3 bases, leaving 18 bases between the germline ends. Germline V gives CDR1 SGHTA, CDR2 FQGNSA. CDR3 length: 16 residues. This clonotype was seen a few times. Its antigen is unknown. The clonotype originates from a human donor in good health (CMV status not recorded). Some clones in this sample may be carry-over from other donors' samples. Source: CD8+ T cells from cultured PBMCs, taken from culture after CMV antigen stimulation. The chain joins TRBV7-2 to TRBJ2-7; D not resolved. This chain's CDR3 is CASSFYPHGTVYEQYF. DNA of the CDR3: TGTGCCAGCAGCTTCTACCCCCATGGCACAGTCTACGAGCAGTACTTC.